This T cell receptor beta chain stems from a study of molecular identifiers for immune sequencing clone quantification (dated by TCRdb to 2016 to 2019). Broadly, across the study: For a replicate experiment, the RNA from either 20,000 or 100,000 naive CD8 T cells was divided into five aliquots, and four of those aliquots went on to sequencing. The study was a methods study using CD8 T cells to benchmark molecular-identifier clustering-based TCR repertoire sequencing (MIDCIRS) and TCR RNA copy counting.

This clonotype has only one observation. It has no known antigen specificity. It has no much larger one-base neighbor in the sample; base qualities were not kept. A single read constitutes weak evidence. The library was built by means of PCR. This sample was sequenced with a NextSeq 500. Bulk TCR libraries were prepared as previously described, using TCR primers listed in Table S5. The Qiagen AllPrep DNA/RNA kit was used to purify total RNA. Before analysis, reads from multiple sequencing runs of one library were combined. The original pipeline was this. Only reads with exact TCR constant sequence were kept, trimmed to 150 nt, and grouped by their 12-nt molecular barcodes. Reads within each barcode group were sub-clustered using a 15% Levenshtein threshold, and quality-weighted consensus sequences were constructed for each RNA molecule. Non-functional sequences were excluded, and lower-count sequences lying one edit away from another sequence were also excluded. Based on a fit of two negative binomial distributions, barcode sub-clusters having less than 20% of the maximum read count were discarded. TCRdb handled the public reads itself, with Q25 trimming in fastp and clone calling in MiXCR, and kept productive beta chains. Each entry merges the rows of one CDR3 protein and shows their most common DNA and genes. The V and J calls shown here were made by TCRdb, not taken from the authors' results. The sample yields about half a million distinct CDR3 sequences; around 25% were counted once. Clones ranked in the top ten supply under 0.8% of the sample.

CDR1 MNHEY and CDR2 SMNVEV were looked up in the germline V gene (reference sequence). Counted from cysteine to phenylalanine, this CDR3 has 16 amino acids. Only the CDR3 DNA is retained, 48 bases long and in frame from the first base. After removal of 5 bases from V and 4 bases from J, the junction retains 12 bases not matched to a gene. Libraries of naive CD8 T cells were built from approximately 20,000 to 980,000 sorted cells, with 10%, 30% or 50% of the purified RNA used. On a BD FACSAria II, naive CD8 T cells were FACS-sorted as CD8+CD4-CCR7+CD45RA+ and collected into RLT Plus buffer. To test detection sensitivity, Jurkat RNA equivalent to ten TCR copies was spiked into samples of about 17,000-1,100,000 naive CD8 T cells. Enrichment of CD8 T cells was performed with RosetteSep CD8+ T Cell Enrichment Cocktail and Ficoll-Paque, after which ACK red cell lysis was carried out. Beyond this particular receptor, the publication reports: Highly expanded clone sizes could be underestimated if identical TCR molecules share a barcode. Naive libraries contained spiked-in Jurkat TCR RNA (approximately nine copies' worth), which is not part of the donor repertoire. Without barcode sub-clustering, chimeric consensus sequences inflated TCR diversity; chimeras reached as high as 47%. Spiked-in Jurkat TCR RNA equal to a single cell's worth was reported to be detectable even within one million naive CD8 T cells. Modeling estimated approximately 3 recovered TCR RNA copies per cell, compared with 8.5 to 10 by digital PCR, which implies roughly 29% capture efficiency. In CMV-specific effector cells, clones with more than 20 RNA copies accounted for over 99% of molecules, whereas in naive cells such clones accounted for under 1%.

Specimen: naive CD8+ T cells from blood, with Jurkat cell RNA spiked in. The intended sense of this specimen's cell subset or site label: FACS-sorted CD8+CD4-CCR7+CD45RA+ naive T cells. The chain couples TRBV27 to TRBJ2-7, with TRBD2 matching 9 junction bases. The sequence derives from a human donor in good health. Some libraries in this study had Jurkat cell RNA spiked in. Here the CDR3 is given as CASSPSAGGAAYEQYF. The sequenced DNA: TGTGCCAGCAGTCCCTCGGCGGGGGGGGCCGCGTACGAGCAGTACTTC.